This T cell receptor (beta chain) stems from a study of beta chain features in type 1 diabetes. Turning to the study itself: Regarding age, gender and cell yields, patients proved similar to healthy donors. Examination covered under 120 million sorted cells spanning all samples. Overall study findings and caveats: The study found moderately but significantly shorter TCRB CDR3s in all four CD4+ subsets of Type 1 diabetes patients.

The table lists this clone with a few counts. The antigen remains undetermined. The entirety of the isolated RNA underwent reverse transcription, so expressed TCRB transcripts were sequenced. Clones were sequenced by immunoSEQ multiplex PCR, and TCRdb holds only the in-frame ones, with some missing. Of 300,000 or so clones detected, approximately 15% appear once; the ten largest clones hold roughly 0.018%. Sequencing input: naive CD4+ T cells from blood. This clonotype originated in a man aged 25-45 years with type 1 diabetes.

The CDR3 spells CAWSVEASTQYF. The CDR3 DNA reads TGTGCCTGGAGTGTAGAGGCGAGTACGCAGTATTTT. V gene TRBV30 combines with J gene TRBJ2-3; unclear D gene. CDR3 length: 12 amino acids. Looked up from germline, CDR1 is GTSNPN and CDR2 is SVGIG (reference sequence). The V and J ends lost 0 bases and 8 bases respectively, with 9 bases between them.